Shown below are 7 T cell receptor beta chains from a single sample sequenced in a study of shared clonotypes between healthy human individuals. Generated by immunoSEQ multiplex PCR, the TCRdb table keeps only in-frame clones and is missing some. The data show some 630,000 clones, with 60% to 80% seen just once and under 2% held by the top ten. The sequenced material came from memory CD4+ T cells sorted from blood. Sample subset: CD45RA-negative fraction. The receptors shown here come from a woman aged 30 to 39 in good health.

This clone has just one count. In DNA, the CDR3 is TGTGCCAGCAGCCCCCGGACTGGGAGCTCCTACAATGAGCAGTTCTTC. Translation gives CASSPRTGSSYNEQFF. The chain uses TRBV7-7 and TRBJ2-1, with a possible D match to TRBD2 (5 bases). Trimming shortened V by 5 bases and J by 0 bases, and 14 bases separated the two germline ends. The CDR3 length is 16 residues. Germline V CDR1 and CDR2: SSHAT, FNYEAQ (reference sequence).

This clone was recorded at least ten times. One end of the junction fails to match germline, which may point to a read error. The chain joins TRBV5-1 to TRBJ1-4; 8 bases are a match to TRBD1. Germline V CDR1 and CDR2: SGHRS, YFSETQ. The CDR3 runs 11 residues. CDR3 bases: TGCGCCAGCAGCTTGGCCGGGACAGGAATTTTT. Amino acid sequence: CASSLAGTGIF. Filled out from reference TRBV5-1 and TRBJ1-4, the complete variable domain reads KAGVTQTPRYLIKTRGQQVTLSCSPISGHRSVSWYQQTPGQGLQFLFEYFSETQRNKGNFPGRFSGRQFSNSRSEMNVSTLELGDSALYLCASSLAGTGIFGSGTQLSVL.

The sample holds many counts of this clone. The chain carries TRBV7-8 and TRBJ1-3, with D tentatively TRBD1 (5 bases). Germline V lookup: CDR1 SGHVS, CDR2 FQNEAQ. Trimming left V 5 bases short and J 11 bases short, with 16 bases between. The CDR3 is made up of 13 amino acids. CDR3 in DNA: TGTGCCAGCAGCGGCGGGCAGGGTTCCTCCATATATTTT. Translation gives CASSGGQGSSIYF.

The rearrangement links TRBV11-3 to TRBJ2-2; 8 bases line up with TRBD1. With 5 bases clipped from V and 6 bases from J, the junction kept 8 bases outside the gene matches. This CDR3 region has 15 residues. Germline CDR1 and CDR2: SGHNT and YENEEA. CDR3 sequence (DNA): TGTGCCAGCAGCCCGGGACAGGTACTTTCCGGGGAGCTGTTTTTT. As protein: CASSPGQVLSGELFF.

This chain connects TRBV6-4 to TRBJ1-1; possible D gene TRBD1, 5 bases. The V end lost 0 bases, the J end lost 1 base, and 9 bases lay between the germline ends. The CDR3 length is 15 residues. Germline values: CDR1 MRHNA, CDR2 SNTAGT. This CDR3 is CASSDSGTGNTEAFF. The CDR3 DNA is TGTGCCAGCAGTGACTCGGGGACGGGGAACACTGAAGCTTTCTTT.

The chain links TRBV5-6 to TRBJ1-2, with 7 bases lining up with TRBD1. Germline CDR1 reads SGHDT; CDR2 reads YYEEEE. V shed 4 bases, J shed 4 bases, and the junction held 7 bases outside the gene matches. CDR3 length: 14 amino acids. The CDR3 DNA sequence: TGTGCCAGCAGCCCTCCGGACAGGACCTATGGCTACACCTTC. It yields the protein CASSPPDRTYGYTF.

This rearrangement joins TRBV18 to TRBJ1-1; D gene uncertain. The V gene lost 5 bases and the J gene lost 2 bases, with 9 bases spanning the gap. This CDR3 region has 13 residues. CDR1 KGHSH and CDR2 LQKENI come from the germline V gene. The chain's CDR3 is CASSALGNTEAFF. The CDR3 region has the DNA TGTGCCAGCTCAGCCCTCGGTAACACTGAAGCTTTCTTT.